The table lists the clone carrying this T cell receptor (beta chain) with many counts. This record belongs to a study of T cells in Graves' hyperthyroidism and ophthalmopathy. The junction had 4 bases not matched to a gene; V was cut back by 1 base and J by 6 bases. Per germline, CDR1 SGHAT and CDR2 FQNNGV. CDR3 length: 15 residues. The investigators amplified TCR beta CDR3 regions from RNA transcripts. First-round RT-PCR with HTBI primers amplified the TCR CDR3 region. TCRdb passed the multiplex PCR reads through MiXCR, listing each CDR3 protein once. The table lists nearly 600,000 distinct CDR3 sequences, 13% to 15% of them singletons, with roughly 7.7% in the top ten. Patients having uncontrolled infection, another autoimmune disease, pregnancy or lactation were not included.

The origin of this receptor is a woman aged 18-29 years with Graves' ophthalmopathy. Material: blood. The chain recombines TRBV11-2 with TRBJ2-1, with 9 bases identical to TRBD2. This CDR3 is CASSLVGLASNEQFF. DNA of the CDR3: TGTGCCAGCAGCTTAGTGGGACTAGCTAGCAATGAGCAGTTCTTC. Supplemented by reference TRBV11-2 and TRBJ2-1, the full variable domain reads EAGVAQSPRYKIIEKRQSVAFWCNPISGHATLYWYQQILGQGPKLLIQFQNNGVVDDSQLPKDRFSAERLKGVDSTLKIQPAKLEDSAVYLCASSLVGLASNEQFFGPGTRLTVL.